This T cell receptor (beta chain) is from a study of Ad26.COV2.S vaccination and SARS-CoV-2 variants (dated by TCRdb to the early 2020s). Regarding the complete study: Donors in the vaccine arm were drawn from COV1001, a multicentre, randomized, double-blind, placebo-controlled phase I-IIa trial testing Ad26.COV2.S in healthy adults. Blinding of investigators to trial group allocation was maintained during experiments and outcome assessment. Trial participants were randomized into five groups of five: low-dose or high-dose Ad26.COV2.S given once or twice, or placebo on both occasions. The TCR-sequenced set comprised approximately 32 samples: some 19 Ad26.COV2.S vaccine recipients, 5 placebo recipients and 8 SARS-CoV-2 convalescent individuals. TCRbeta repertoire sequencing was used to assess the specificity and breadth of SARS-CoV-2-reactive T cell receptors after Ad26.COV2.S vaccination. Dosing of Ad26.COV2.S was intramuscular, at either 5x10^10 or 1x10^11 viral particles, delivered as one shot or as two shots spaced 56 days apart.

The research as a whole found: Vaccine and placebo recipients had comparable non-spike TCR breadth, which fits with the vaccine containing only spike. Comparing responses between vaccine doses or regimens was not something the study was powered to do. After vaccination, spike-specific CD8+ and CD4+ T cell responses were reported to show substantial breadth. According to the authors, total T cell responses may have been underestimated by the TCR breadth and depth analyses. Spike-specific TCR breadth was higher in Ad26.COV2.S recipients than in placebo recipients (P = 0.0014).

The CDR3 has 16 amino acids, counting the end cysteine and phenylalanine. CDR3 DNA is the only sequence kept; it has 48 bases, read in frame from the first base. At the junction V is shortened by 4 bases and J by 2 bases; bases outside the gene matches: 8. CDR1 and CDR2 were assigned from the germline V gene as ENHRY and SYGVKD. In regard to this clone: Its binding antigen is unknown. One base away there is no much larger clone; base qualities are not given.

The treatment or condition label of this sample denotes: around 19 received Ad26.COV2.S at low or high dose, single or two shots; 5 received placebo; per-sample allocation not given. Repertoires of vaccine and placebo recipients were sequenced from samples collected on day 63 after the first injection. In Cohort 1b, about 25 adults aged 18-55 years were enrolled at a single site in Boston, USA, between 29 July and 7 August 2020. Ad26.COV2.S consisted of a replication-incompetent adenovirus type 26 vector by which a prefusion-stabilized SARS-CoV-2 spike protein from the original Wuhan strain was expressed. The immunoSEQ Assay was used to sequence TCRbeta CDR3 regions. After extraction, genomic DNA underwent amplification by bias-controlled multiplex PCR, followed by high-throughput sequencing. The published analysis was carried out like this. To quantify the absolute abundance of every unique TCRbeta CDR3 region, sequences were collapsed and filtered. T cell fraction was estimated by normalizing TCRbeta template counts to usable DNA, which was measured by amplifying reference genes present in all nucleated cells. Repertoire TCRs were annotated as SARS-CoV-2-specific by exact matching of V gene, CDR3 amino acid sequence and J gene to a known reactive TCR set. The reference SARS-CoV-2 TCR set was obtained from MIRA and was filtered for enrichment in COVID-19-positive ImmuneCODE repertoires, whereby public or cross-reactive TCRs were removed. Using the MIRA antigens, annotated TCRs were further analysed by specific ORF or by position within an ORF. Breadth was defined as the number of annotated unique rearrangements divided by the total number of unique productive rearrangements, and depth was defined as the summed frequency of the annotated unique rearrangements. Two-sided Wilcoxon rank-sum tests were used to compare TCR breadth between groups. The table was pulled from immuneACCESS by TCRdb, which kept in-frame rearrangements only. Such tables lose some clones; where checked, under half of the loss comes from unresolved V genes, and the rest has no known cause. Clonal size and the V and J genes are those of that table, whereas D and trimming came from the DNA. The table for this sample lists hundreds of thousands of clones; roughly 90% of them were counted only once. The biggest ten clones account for nearly 1.5% of the sample.

The chain uses TRBV10-3 and TRBJ1-2, with 9 middle bases fitting TRBD1. The sequenced sample was peripheral blood, obtained in a trial of Ad26.COV2.S vaccine versus placebo. This receptor was identified in a person between 18 and 65 years old who received the Ad26.COV2.S COVID-19 vaccine or a placebo. The CDR3 is CAISARLGQGNYGYTF. The nucleotides read TGTGCCATCAGTGCCAGACTAGGACAGGGGAACTATGGCTACACCTTC.